These 11 T cell receptor beta chains were all obtained from the same sample, sequenced in a study of T cell responses to AZD1222 COVID-19 vaccine. Assay: immunoSEQ multiplex PCR; the TCRdb copy retains only in-frame clones and omits some. The table has over 65,000 clones, roughly nine tenths seen once. Source: peripheral blood, taken on day 0 of MenACWY control vaccination. These receptors all come from an adult in good health.

This chain links TRBV10-3 with TRBJ1-5; a possible D gene is TRBD1 (6 bases). The V end was cut by 8 bases, the J end by 2 bases, with 13 bases between. CDR3 length: 14 residues. The germline V gene encodes CDR1 ENHRY and CDR2 SYGVKD. CDR3 in amino acids: CAIGGGDGNQPQHF. The CDR3 bases are TGTGCCATCGGAGGGGGGGATGGCAATCAGCCCCAGCATTTT.

The chain carries TRBV2 and TRBJ1-5; 7 bases line up with TRBD1. CDR3 length equals 15 residues. Germline V gene lookup returns CDR1 SNHLY and CDR2 FYNNEI. The ends lost 6 bases at V and 0 bases at J; junction bases unmatched: 5. The CDR3 loop reads CASREQGISNQPQHF. The CDR3 DNA reads as TGTGCCAGCAGGGAACAGGGGATTAGCAATCAGCCCCAGCATTTT.

By sample fraction, this clone is medium-sized (0.01 to 0.1%). The chain links TRBV27 to TRBJ1-5; 7 bases match TRBD1. The CDR3 is made up of 15 amino acids. Germline assignment: CDR1 MNHEY and CDR2 SMNVEV (reference sequence). The junction had 8 bases not matched to a gene; V was cut back by 4 bases and J by 5 bases. In nucleotides, the CDR3 is TGTGCCAGCAGTTCCTCGACAGGGCCGCATCAGCCCCAGCATTTT. It translates to CASSSSTGPHQPQHF.

This clone was recorded only once. The CDR3 loop reads CASSFGGAKEQFF. CDR3 DNA sequence: TGTGCCAGCAGCTTCGGCGGTGCAAAAGAGCAGTTCTTC. This chain uses TRBV7-2 with TRBJ2-1; D gene ambiguous. The ends were cut back, 3 bases at V and 10 bases at J, with 13 bases in the middle. The CDR3 has 13 amino acids. Germline-derived CDR1 and CDR2 are SGHTA and FQGNSA.

The J gene is TRBJ2-3, the V gene TRBV29-1; perhaps TRBD1 as D (6 bases). The V and J ends lost 5 bases and 0 bases respectively, with 15 bases between them. Germline CDR1 and CDR2: SQVTM and ANQGSEA. The CDR3 has 15 residues. CDR3 bases: TGCAGCGTTACTCCTGACAGGCCTAGCACAGATACGCAGTATTTT. Its protein is CSVTPDRPSTDTQYF.

This chain links TRBV11-2 with TRBJ2-3; TRBD2 agrees at 15 bases. This CDR3 has 16 amino acids. V lost 4 bases and J lost 5; bases outside the gene matches: 4. Germline CDR1 and CDR2: SGHAT and FQNNGV. The CDR3, as DNA: TGTGCCAGCAGCTCCGGACTAGCGGGAGGGCGAGATACGCAGTATTTT. Translated: CASSSGLAGGRDTQYF.

The chain couples TRBV19 to TRBJ2-1; 9 bases are a match to TRBD1. There are 17 residues in the CDR3. Germline assignment: CDR1 LNHDA and CDR2 SQIVND (reference sequence). Unmatched junction bases numbered 6, after V lost 3 bases and J lost 0 bases. The CDR3 sequence: CASSIRAGQGSYNEQFF. DNA for the CDR3: TGTGCCAGTAGTATTCGCGCGGGACAGGGCTCCTACAATGAGCAGTTCTTC.

The V and J genes are TRBV18 and TRBJ1-5; no reliable D call. The V end was cut by 4 bases, the J end by 6 bases, with 16 bases between. The length of the CDR3 is 15 residues. The germline V gene encodes CDR1 KGHSH and CDR2 LQKENI. The CDR3 DNA follows: TGTGCCAGCTCACAGACGTCGGGGATTGGTCAGCCCCAGCATTTT. Its translation: CASSQTSGIGQPQHF.

The chain uses TRBV10-3 and TRBJ1-6; 7 nucleotides match TRBD1. The CDR3 length is 15 residues. V shed 6 bases and J 7 bases; nucleotides not matched to a gene: 9. Germline CDR1 and CDR2: ENHRY and SYGVKD. CDR3: CAISPGTAGNSPLHF. The DNA of the CDR3 is TGTGCCATCAGCCCCGGGACAGCAGGGAATTCACCCCTCCACTTT.

The chain carries TRBV5-4 and TRBJ1-2; D call uncertain. V lost 0 bases and J 4 bases, leaving 10 bases between the germline ends. The CDR3 spans 14 residues. Germline V gene lookup returns CDR1 SGHNT and CDR2 YYREEE (reference sequence). The CDR3 spells CASSLEQWGYGYTF. The CDR3 nucleotides read TGTGCCAGCAGCTTGGAGCAGTGGGGCTATGGCTACACCTTC.

The CDR3 region is CASSLSWGTQYF. CDR3 in DNA: TGTGCCAGCAGTTTAAGCTGGGGTACGCAGTATTTT. The V call is TRBV27, the J call TRBJ2-3; D remains ambiguous. This CDR3 comprises 12 residues. Germline values: CDR1 MNHEY, CDR2 SMNVEV (reference sequence). V dropped 2 bases and J dropped 8 bases, with 8 bases sitting between them.